This T cell receptor beta chain was observed in a study of cytomegalovirus exposure and HLA in healthy donors. Notes on the study in general: Reports state that TCR beta sequences accurately predicted most subjects' HLA-A and HLA-B alleles.

PCR involved 60 Vbeta and 13 Jbeta primers. TCRdb keeps only in-frame clones here, not all; method: immunoSEQ multiplex PCR. The sample includes 110,000 or so clones, 70% to 80% of them seen just once. Healthy individuals who donated bone marrow served as the donors. While unrecorded immune exposures were likely, the donors were nominally healthy when sampled. The germline gives CDR1 SGHRS, CDR2 YFSETQ. The germline V and J ends were trimmed by 0 bases and 1 base, with 10 bases remaining between them. The CDR3 sequence is 15 residues long. In the case of this clone: Its matching antigen is unknown.

The V call is TRBV5-1, the J call TRBJ1-1; tentatively, D is TRBD1 (5 bases). The sequenced sample was PBMCs. This receptor was taken from a woman in her 40s in good health and CMV-seropositive. The DNA of the CDR3 is TGCGCCAGCAGCTTGGTGTCAGGGTCGAACACTGAAGCTTTCTTT. Amino acid sequence: CASSLVSGSNTEAFF.